The rows below give T cell receptor beta chains drawn from one sample of a study of human T cells and chemical hapten exposure. Via MiXCR, TCRdb re-called the RACE reads, giving one row per CDR3 protein. The data contain over 75,000 distinct CDR3 sequences, about 11% of them singletons. This material consisted of whole blood, taken in connection with sensitization to the hapten diphenylcyclopropenone (DPC). Source of these receptors: a woman in her 30s with alopecia areata. Some clones in this sample may be carry-over from other donors' samples. Each CDR3 is given with its conserved first and last residue. The D gene is left open where the match is weak. For some rows the clone size is stated as once, few or many, or as a class when expanded; others skip it.

d_call	v_call	j_call	clone_size	cdr3_length	cdr3_nt	cdr3_aa
TRBD1	TRBV7-9	TRBJ2-2	many	16	TGTGCCAGCAGCTCGGCAGGGGGCGCGGACACCGGGGAGCTGTTTTTT	CASSSAGGADTGELFF
NA	TRBV28	TRBJ2-1	NA	13	TGTGCCAGTGGCCGGCGGGGCTACAATGAGCAGTTCTTC	CASGRRGYNEQFF
NA	TRBV20-1	TRBJ2-1	NA	13	TGCAGTGCTAGGTGGGGCTCCTACAATGAGCAGTTCTTC	CSARWGSYNEQFF
TRBD1	TRBV28	TRBJ1-2	many	12	TGTGCCAGCAGCTGGACAGGGGTTGGCTACACCTTC	CASSWTGVGYTF
NA	TRBV20-1	TRBJ2-1	NA	9	TGCAGTGAGACAGTCCCCCACTCCTTC	CSETVPHSF
NA	TRBV28	TRBJ1-1	NA	12	TGTGCCGTCAAAGCTCAGGACACTGAAGCTTTCTTT	CAVKAQDTEAFF
TRBD2	TRBV4-1	TRBJ2-1	few	18	TGCGCCAGCAGCCAAGAAGCTAGCGGGGGGGAAGGTTACAATGAGCAGTTCTTC	CASSQEASGGEGYNEQFF
TRBD1	TRBV7-8	TRBJ2-3	many	17	TGTGCCAGCAGCTTAGGGGGGACAGGGGAGAGCACAGATACGCAGTATTTT	CASSLGGTGESTDTQYF
TRBD1	TRBV15	TRBJ2-3	many	16	TGTGCCACCAGCAGAGAGGACAGGGGGCGAACAGATACGCAGTATTTT	CATSREDRGRTDTQYF
NA	TRBV29-1	TRBJ2-1	few	15	TGCAGCGTTGAACCCCTGGCCCTCTCCTACAATGAGCAGTTCTTC	CSVEPLALSYNEQFF
NA	TRBV5-5	TRBJ1-5	few	13	TGTGCCAGCAGCCCTCAGGGGAGTCAGCCCCGGCATTTT	CASSPQGSQPRHF
TRBD1	TRBV6-5	TRBJ2-4	once	13	TGTGCCAGCAGAGGGATGGGACAGGACATTCAGTACTTC	CASRGMGQDIQYF
NA	TRBV19	TRBJ2-3	many	12	TGTGCCAGTAGTGTACTAGGTGATACGCAGTATTTT	CASSVLGDTQYF
TRBD1	TRBV28	TRBJ2-7	NA	14	TGTGCCAGCAGTATGGGACAGCTAGTCTACGAGCAGTACTTC	CASSMGQLVYEQYF
NA	TRBV12-3/TRBV12-4	TRBJ1-2	many	13	TGTGCCAGCAGTTTTCAGGTTCTATATGGCTACACCTTC	CASSFQVLYGYTF
NA	TRBV20-1	TRBJ1-1	many	14	TGCAGTGCTCCGACGGCCCTTACCGAGAGTGAAGCTTTCTTT	CSAPTALTESEAFF
NA	TRBV29-1	TRBJ1-1	once	13	TGCAGCGTTGAAACGGTAGCGAGGACTGAAGCTTTCTTT	CSVETVARTEAFF
TRBD1	TRBV12-5	TRBJ1-6	NA	16	TGTGCTAGTGGTTTGCCTCAAACCCGACAGGGATCACCCCTCCACTTT	CASGLPQTRQGSPLHF
TRBD2	TRBV28	TRBJ2-7	few	15	TGTGCCAGCACCACTACCCTCGGGAGGGCCTACGAGCAGTACTTC	CASTTTLGRAYEQYF
TRBD1	TRBV28	TRBJ2-5	NA	13	TGTGCCAGCAGTTCGGGACAGAAAGAGACCCAGTACTTC	CASSSGQKETQYF
NA	TRBV12-3/TRBV12-4	TRBJ2-2	NA	15	TGTGCCAGCTCCGGACAGTTGGGGAACACCGGGGAGCTGTTTTTT	CASSGQLGNTGELFF
NA	TRBV7-2	TRBJ2-7	many	15	TGTGCCAGCAGCTTAAGTCCTCAGGGCGCCTACGAGCAGTACTTC	CASSLSPQGAYEQYF
NA	TRBV16	TRBJ2-2	few	15	TGTGCCAGCAGCCCTTCCGACCGGGGCACCGGGGAGCTGTTTTTT	CASSPSDRGTGELFF
TRBD2	TRBV20-1	TRBJ2-3	NA	15	TGCAGTGCTGGAGAGGCGGGAGGGAGCACAGATACGCAGTATTTT	CSAGEAGGSTDTQYF
NA	TRBV5-1	TRBJ1-4	NA	14	TGCGCCAGCAGCCGAGGAGAGACTAATGAAAAACTGTTTTTT	CASSRGETNEKLFF
TRBD2	TRBV6-1	TRBJ2-4	few	16	TGTGCCAGCAGTGAAGGTAGCGGGGGGGCCGGAACCATTCAGTACTTC	CASSEGSGGAGTIQYF
NA	TRBV12-3/TRBV12-4	TRBJ2-1	few	16	TGTGCCAGCAGTAAGGTGGCGGGGGCGGTCTACAATGAGCAGTTCTTC	CASSKVAGAVYNEQFF
TRBD2	TRBV20-1	TRBJ2-1	few	14	TGCAGTGCCACGGGCGGGAGTTCCTACAATGAGCAGTTCTTC	CSATGGSSYNEQFF
NA	TRBV28	TRBJ2-5	NA	17	TGTGCCAGCAGTTTAGGCGGGGTCGGGGAACTGCAAGAGACCCAGTACTTC	CASSLGGVGELQETQYF
TRBD2	TRBV6-2/TRBV6-3	TRBJ2-1	few	16	TGTGCCAGCAGGGGACTAGCGGGAGTTCCCTACAATGAGCAGTTCTTC	CASRGLAGVPYNEQFF
NA	TRBV6-2/TRBV6-3	TRBJ1-1	few	13	TGTGCCAGCAAACCTACATCGTACACTGAAGCTTTCTTT	CASKPTSYTEAFF
NA	TRBV5-1	TRBJ1-5	many	14	TGCGCCAGCAGCTTGGGAGGCGCCAATCAGCCCCAGCATTTT	CASSLGGANQPQHF
TRBD1	TRBV5-1	TRBJ1-6	few	15	TGCGCCAGCAGCCCGGGGACAGTTTATAATTCACCCCTCCACTTT	CASSPGTVYNSPLHF
NA	TRBV27	TRBJ1-5	many	14	TGTGCCAGCAGTCCCTGGACAGACAATCAGCCCCAGCATTTT	CASSPWTDNQPQHF
NA	TRBV4-1	TRBJ2-1	NA	16	TGCGCCAGCAGCCAAGACGGGCTCTCGGCGTGGAATGAGCAGTTCTTC	CASSQDGLSAWNEQFF
NA	TRBV24-1	TRBJ2-1	NA	14	TGTGCCACCAGTGATTTGGTGGCAGACAATGAGCAGTTCTTC	CATSDLVADNEQFF
NA	TRBV2	TRBJ2-7	many	14	TGTGCCAGCAGCCCGAGAGGTGAGGAGGACGAGCAGTACTTC	CASSPRGEEDEQYF
NA	TRBV29-1	TRBJ2-3	NA	13	TGCAGCGCCTTAGAAGACTTTATAGATACGCAGTATTTT	CSALEDFIDTQYF
TRBD2	TRBV20-1	TRBJ2-7	many	15	TGCAGTGCAGAAGGAGGTCGGGAGGGCCCCAACGAGCAGTACTTC	CSAEGGREGPNEQYF
TRBD1	TRBV27	TRBJ1-2	many	15	TGTGCCAGCAGCCCGTCGCCAACAGGGGACTATGGCTACACCTTC	CASSPSPTGDYGYTF
TRBD1	TRBV7-2	TRBJ2-5	NA	14	TGTGCCAGCAGCCCGGGACAGGGGCCAGAGACCCAGTACTTC	CASSPGQGPETQYF
TRBD1	TRBV29-1	TRBJ1-4	few	13	TGCAGCGTTCTGGACAGGGTCGAAGAAAAACTGTTTTTT	CSVLDRVEEKLFF
TRBD1	TRBV20-1	TRBJ2-1	many	12	TGCAGCGAGGGGGCAGTTTACAATGAGCAGTTCTTC	CSEGAVYNEQFF
TRBD1	TRBV28	TRBJ2-7	NA	15	TGTGCCAGCAGCCAAGGACAGGGTATACACTACGAGCAGTACTTC	CASSQGQGIHYEQYF
NA	TRBV9	TRBJ1-1	NA	14	TGTGCCAGCAGCGTAGGGGACGGATCCTATGAAGCTTTCTTT	CASSVGDGSYEAFF
TRBD2	TRBV9	TRBJ2-1	few	17	TGTGCCAGCAGCGTAAATAGCGGGACCAACCTGGGTAATGAGCAGTTCTTC	CASSVNSGTNLGNEQFF